This T cell receptor beta chain was obtained from a study of CD8 T cells in Susac syndrome. Overall study results and limits: It was acknowledged in the study that its TCR sequencing and HLA analysis involved a relatively small number of individuals.

Included as multiple sclerosis controls were treatment-naive patients who had stable or active relapsing-remitting disease. Reverse transcription of roughly 0.5 to 1 ug RNA was performed with random hexamers. Across 54 Vbeta and 13 Jbeta, TCR beta CDR3 was amplified with immunoSEQ multiplex PCR. MiXCR, applied by TCRdb to the immunoSEQ multiplex PCR reads, yields one record per CDR3 protein. Of around 200,000 distinct CDR3 sequences in the sample, more than 90% were seen once. V was trimmed by 1 base and J by 4 bases, leaving 11 bases between them. CDR3 length: 14 residues. The V gene's germline CDR1 is SGDLS and CDR2 YYNGEE. As for this clonotype: Its antigen is unidentified.

The sample consisted of CD4+ T cells from PBMCs. The chain employs TRBV9 and TRBJ1-2; no definite D call. The source of this sequence is a human donor with multiple sclerosis. The CDR3 DNA reads as TGTGCCAGCAGCGTATCGGGTTCCTCCTATGGCTACACCTTC. This codes for CASSVSGSSYGYTF.